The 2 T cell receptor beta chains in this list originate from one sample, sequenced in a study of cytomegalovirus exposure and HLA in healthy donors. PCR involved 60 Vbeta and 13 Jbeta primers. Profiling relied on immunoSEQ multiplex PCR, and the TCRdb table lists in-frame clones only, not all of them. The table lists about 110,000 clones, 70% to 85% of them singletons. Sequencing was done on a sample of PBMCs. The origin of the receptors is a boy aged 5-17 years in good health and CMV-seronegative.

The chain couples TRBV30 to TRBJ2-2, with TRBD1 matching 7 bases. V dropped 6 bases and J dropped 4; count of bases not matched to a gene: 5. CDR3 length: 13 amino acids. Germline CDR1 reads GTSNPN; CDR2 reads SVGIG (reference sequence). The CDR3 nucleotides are TGTGCCTGTCGGGACAGAGCCACCGGGGAGCTGTTTTTT. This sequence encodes CACRDRATGELFF.

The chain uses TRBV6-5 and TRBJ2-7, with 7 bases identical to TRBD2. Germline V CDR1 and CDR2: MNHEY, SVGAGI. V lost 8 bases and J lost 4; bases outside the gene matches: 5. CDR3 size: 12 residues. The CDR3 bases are TGTGCCAGCGCGGCTAGCGGTTACGAGCAGTACTTC. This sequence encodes CASAASGYEQYF.